Below, one T cell receptor beta chain is given with its context. As yet, its antigen is unknown. Germline CDR1 is SGHNT and CDR2 is YENEEA. The CDR3 extends over 14 amino acids. V lost 3 bases and J lost 4; bases outside the gene matches: 3. The sample belongs to a study of shared clonotypes between healthy human individuals. Turning to the study itself: Each donor contributed plates that comprised three CD4 naive, three CD4 memory, two CD8 naive and one CD8 memory. Study results and caveats: The study drew on few donors, limiting represented genetic and exposure-history diversity.

Generated by immunoSEQ multiplex PCR, the TCRdb table keeps only in-frame clones and is missing some. The repertoire includes about 980,000 clones, approximately 80% of them detected once, and about 1.5% sits in the top ten. This TCR was recovered from a young man in good health. The sequencing sample was made of memory CD4+ T cells sorted from blood. Subset reported: CD45RA-negative fraction. The chain is built from TRBV11-3 and TRBJ2-3, with 8 bases identical to TRBD2. CDR3: CASSLGLVPDTQYF. CDR3 DNA sequence: TGTGCCAGCAGCTTGGGACTAGTACCAGATACGCAGTATTTT.